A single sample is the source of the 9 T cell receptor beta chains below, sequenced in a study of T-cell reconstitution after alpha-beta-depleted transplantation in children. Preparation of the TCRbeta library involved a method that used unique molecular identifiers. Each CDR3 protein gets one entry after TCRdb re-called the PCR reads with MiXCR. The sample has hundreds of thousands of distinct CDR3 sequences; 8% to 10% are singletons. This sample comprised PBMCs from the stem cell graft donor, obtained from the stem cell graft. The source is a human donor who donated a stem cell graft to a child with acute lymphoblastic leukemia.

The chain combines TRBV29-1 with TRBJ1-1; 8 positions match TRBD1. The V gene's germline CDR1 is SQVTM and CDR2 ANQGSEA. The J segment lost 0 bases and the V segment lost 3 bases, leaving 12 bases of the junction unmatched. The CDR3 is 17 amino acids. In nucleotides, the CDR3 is TGCAGCGTTGATCAGTGGCAGGGGGCGATTATGAACACTGAAGCTTTCTTT. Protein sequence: CSVDQWQGAIMNTEAFF. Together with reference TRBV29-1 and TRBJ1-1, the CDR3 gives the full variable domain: SAVISQKPSRDICQRGTSLTIQCQVDSQVTMMFWYRQQPGQSLTLIATANQGSEATYESGFVIDKFPISRPNLTFSTLTVSNMSPEDSSIYLCSVDQWQGAIMNTEAFFGQGTRLTVV.

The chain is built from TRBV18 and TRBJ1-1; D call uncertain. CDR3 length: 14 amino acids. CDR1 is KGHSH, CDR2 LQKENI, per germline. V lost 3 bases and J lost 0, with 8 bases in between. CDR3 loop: CASSPTTMNTEAFF. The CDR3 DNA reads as TGTGCCAGCTCACCGACTACCATGAACACTGAAGCTTTCTTT.

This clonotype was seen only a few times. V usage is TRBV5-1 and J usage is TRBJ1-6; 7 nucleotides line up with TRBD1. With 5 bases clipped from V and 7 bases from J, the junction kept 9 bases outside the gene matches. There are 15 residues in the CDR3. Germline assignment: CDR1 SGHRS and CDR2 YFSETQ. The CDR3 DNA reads TGCGCCAGCAGGGAGGTGACAGGGACAAATTCACCCCTCCACTTT. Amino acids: CASREVTGTNSPLHF.

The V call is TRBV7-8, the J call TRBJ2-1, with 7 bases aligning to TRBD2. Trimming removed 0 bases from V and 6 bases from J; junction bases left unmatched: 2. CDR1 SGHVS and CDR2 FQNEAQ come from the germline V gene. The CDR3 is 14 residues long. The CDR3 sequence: CASSLAGGSNEQFF. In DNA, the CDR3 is TGTGCCAGCAGCTTAGCGGGGGGGTCCAATGAGCAGTTCTTC.

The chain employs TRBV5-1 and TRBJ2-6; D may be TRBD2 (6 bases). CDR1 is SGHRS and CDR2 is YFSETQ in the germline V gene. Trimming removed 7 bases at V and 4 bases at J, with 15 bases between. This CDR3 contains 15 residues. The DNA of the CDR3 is TGCGCCAGCGCGATGGGGGGTTCCGGGGCCAACGTCCTGACTTTC. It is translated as CASAMGGSGANVLTF.

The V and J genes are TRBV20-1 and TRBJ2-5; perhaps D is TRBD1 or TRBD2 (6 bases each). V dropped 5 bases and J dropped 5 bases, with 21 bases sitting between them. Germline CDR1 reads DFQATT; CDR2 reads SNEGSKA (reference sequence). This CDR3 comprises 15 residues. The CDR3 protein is CSAQPGGRADETQYF. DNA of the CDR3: TGCAGTGCTCAACCCGGGGGCAGGGCAGATGAGACCCAGTACTTC.

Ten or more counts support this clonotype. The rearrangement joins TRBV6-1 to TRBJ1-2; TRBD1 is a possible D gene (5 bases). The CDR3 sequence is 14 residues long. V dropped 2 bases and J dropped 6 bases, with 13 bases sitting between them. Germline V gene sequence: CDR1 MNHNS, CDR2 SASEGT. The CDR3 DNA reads TGTGCCAGCAGTGAATGGGCCCAGGGAAATGGCTACACCTTC. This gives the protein CASSEWAQGNGYTF.

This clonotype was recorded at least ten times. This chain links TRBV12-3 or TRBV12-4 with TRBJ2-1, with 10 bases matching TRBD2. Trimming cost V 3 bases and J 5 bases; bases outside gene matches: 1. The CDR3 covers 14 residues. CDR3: CASSFLAGDNEQFF. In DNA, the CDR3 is TGTGCCAGCAGTTTCCTAGCGGGGGACAATGAGCAGTTCTTC.

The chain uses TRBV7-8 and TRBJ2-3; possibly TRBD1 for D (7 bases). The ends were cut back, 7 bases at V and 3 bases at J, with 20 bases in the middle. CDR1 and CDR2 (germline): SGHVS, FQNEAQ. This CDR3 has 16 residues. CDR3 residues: CASIERGRGVTDTQYF. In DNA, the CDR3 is TGTGCCAGCATCGAACGGGGCAGGGGGGTTACAGATACGCAGTATTTT.